This TCR beta chain comes out of a study of T cell responses to AZD1222 COVID-19 vaccine. Study-level results: With two AZD1222 doses given, Spike-specific TCR breadth and depth both rose.

This clone has just a few counts. The antigen remains undetermined. Only in-frame clones appear in the TCRdb table, and some are missing; sequencing was by immunoSEQ multiplex PCR. The profile shows some 61,000 clones, 87% of them singletons. Germline CDR1 reads LNHDA; CDR2 reads SQIVND (reference sequence). V shed 8 bases and J 5 bases; nucleotides not matched to a gene: 1. CDR3 length: 12 amino acids. Sequencing was performed on peripheral blood, taken on day 0 of AZD1222 vaccination. The clonotype originates from an adult in good health. This rearrangement joins TRBV19 to TRBJ1-5; TRBD1 aligns across 9 bases. CDR3 amino acids: CASRTGDQPQHF. CDR3 sequence (DNA): TGTGCCAGTCGGACAGGGGATCAGCCCCAGCATTTT.